These 32 T cell receptor beta chains were all obtained from the same sample, sequenced in a study of shared clonotypes between healthy human individuals (dated by TCRdb to about 2020). The library relied on the immunoSEQ multiplex PCR assay. This immuneACCESS table, as held by TCRdb, lists in-frame sequences with V and J called but not all clones. Of the missing ones, under half trace to an unresolved V gene in checked studies; the others have no known cause. The sample contains roughly 2.4 million clones, approximately 94% of them found a single time. The ten biggest clones cover approximately 0.13% of the sample. Sequenced material: naive CD4+ T cells sorted from blood. The cell subset or site label corresponds to: CD45RA+ positively selected. The receptor set was obtained from a man aged 18-30 years in good health.

In nucleotides, the CDR3 is TGTGCCAGTAGTGCCCAAGGGGGTGACACTGAAGCTTTCTTT. This sequence encodes CASSAQGGDTEAFF. The chain employs TRBV19 and TRBJ1-1, with D perhaps matching TRBD1 (6 bases). The germline gives CDR1 LNHDA, CDR2 SQIVND (reference sequence). The CDR3 totals 14 residues. The V end was cut by 5 bases, the J end by 3 bases, with 13 bases between. The variable domain in full, completed from reference TRBV19 and TRBJ1-1, reads DGGITQSPKYLFRKEGQNVTLSCEQNLNHDAMYWYRQDPGQGLRLIYYSQIVNDFQKGDIAEGYSVSREKKESFPLTVTSAQKNPTAFYLCASSAQGGDTEAFFGQGTRLTVV.

V and J are TRBV19 and TRBJ1-4; 7 bases map to TRBD1. Trimming cost V 2 bases and J 3 bases; bases outside gene matches: 9. CDR1 is LNHDA and CDR2 is SQIVND in the germline V gene (reference sequence). The CDR3 contains 17 residues. CDR3 region: CASSIQGETWANEKLFF. CDR3 bases: TGTGCCAGTAGTATACAGGGGGAGACGTGGGCTAATGAAAAACTGTTTTTT.

V is TRBV9 and J is TRBJ2-7, with TRBD2 matching 9 bases. V shed 0 bases and J 4 bases; nucleotides not matched to a gene: 11. Germline lookup yields CDR1 SGDLS and CDR2 YYNGEE. The CDR3 length is 17 residues. This CDR3 is CASSVGPPSGIGYEQYF. CDR3 DNA sequence: TGTGCCAGCAGCGTAGGCCCTCCTAGCGGGATTGGGTACGAGCAGTACTTC. The full variable domain, with the rest looked up from reference TRBV9 and TRBJ2-7, is DSGVTQTPKHLITATGQRVTLRCSPRSGDLSVYWYQQSLDQGLQFLIQYYNGEERAKGNILERFSAQQFPDLHSELNLSSLELGDSALYFCASSVGPPSGIGYEQYFGPGTRLTVT.

This chain uses TRBV28 with TRBJ1-1, with 7 bases aligning to TRBD1. This CDR3 is 14 amino acids long. Germline values: CDR1 MDHEN, CDR2 SYDVKM. Trimming took 3 bases from V and 5 from J; bases not matched to a gene: 6. The CDR3 DNA reads TGTGCCAGCAGTTTCTTCGACAGGGCAACTGAAGCTTTCTTT. It yields the protein CASSFFDRATEAFF.

With respect to this clone: Given a much more abundant clone one base away, this may be a read error. Other DNA sequences within the sample encode an identical CDR3. J is TRBJ1-4 and V is TRBV18; D perhaps matches TRBD1 (6 bases). Per the germline V gene, CDR1 is KGHSH and CDR2 is LQKENI. The V end was cut by 3 bases, the J end by 2 bases, with 7 bases between. The CDR3 runs 14 residues. This chain's CDR3 is CASSPGATNEKLFF. CDR3 DNA sequence: TGTGCCAGCTCACCGGGGGCTACTAATGAAAAACTGTTTTTT.

The rearrangement links TRBV6-5 to TRBJ2-7, with a possible D match to TRBD1 (6 bases). The CDR3 extends over 13 amino acids. Germline values: CDR1 MNHEY, CDR2 SVGAGI. Trimming stripped 2 bases from V and 3 bases from J, with 8 bases between. The CDR3 loop is CASSYIGGYEQYF. The CDR3 DNA sequence: TGTGCCAGCAGTTACATAGGGGGCTACGAGCAGTACTTC.

The chain couples TRBV5-6 to TRBJ2-2, with 10 bases that match TRBD2. The germline V gene has CDR1 SGHDT and CDR2 YYEEEE. The V and J ends lost 3 bases and 3 bases, in that order; junction bases with no gene match: 8. There are 17 residues in the CDR3. The CDR3 DNA sequence: TGTGCCAGCAGCTCCTCCGGGACTAGCGTTTACACCGGGGAGCTGTTTTTT. Protein: CASSSSGTSVYTGELFF.

The chain employs TRBV10-1 and TRBJ2-3; D is undetermined. The V gene lost 0 bases and the J gene lost 7 bases, with 11 bases spanning the gap. The CDR3 spans 14 residues. Germline CDR1 reads WNHNN; CDR2 reads SYGVQD (reference sequence). The CDR3 region is CASSESIRRHTQYF. CDR3 DNA: TGCGCCAGCAGTGAGTCGATTCGACGGCATACGCAGTATTTT.

The CDR3 sequence: CASSSGIDTQYF. CDR3 in DNA: TGTGCCAGCAGCTCGGGGATAGATACGCAGTATTTT. The chain uses TRBV7-8 and TRBJ2-3; tentatively, D is TRBD2 (5 bases). This CDR3 is built from 12 residues. Germline CDR1 SGHVS, CDR2 FQNEAQ. The V and J ends lost 4 bases and 5 bases respectively, with 7 bases between them.

The chain has TRBV5-4 and TRBJ2-1; possibly TRBD1 for D (6 bases). The CDR3 extends over 15 amino acids. Germline CDR1 reads SGHNT; CDR2 reads YYREEE (reference sequence). Trimming pared 6 bases from V and 6 bases from J, leaving 19 bases between. CDR3 sequence reads: CASTIDQTGSNEQFF. CDR3 nucleotides: TGTGCCAGCACCATTGACCAAACAGGGAGCAATGAGCAGTTCTTC.

This chain uses TRBV10-3 with TRBJ1-2; 9 nucleotides align to TRBD1. CDR1 is ENHRY, CDR2 SYGVKD, per germline. CDR3 length equals 17 residues. Unmatched junction bases numbered 11, after V lost 4 bases and J lost 2 bases. The CDR3 sequence is CAISARLPGQGNYGYTF. DNA of the CDR3: TGTGCCATCAGTGCTAGACTTCCGGGACAGGGAAACTATGGCTACACCTTC.

This rearrangement joins TRBV27 to TRBJ2-7, with TRBD2 identical over 12 bases. CDR1 and CDR2 (germline): MNHEY, SMNVEV (reference sequence). After removal of 1 base from V and 6 bases from J, the junction contained 16 bases not matched to a gene. The CDR3 has 19 amino acids. CDR3 nucleotide sequence: TGTGCCAGCAGTTTATACAGGGGCCTCAGACTAGCGGGAGATCGCGAGCAGTACTTC. Amino acid sequence: CASSLYRGLRLAGDREQYF.

This clone was seen a single time. This chain connects TRBV6-5 to TRBJ2-7, with D possibly matching TRBD1 (5 bases). Trimming removed 6 bases at V and 3 bases at J, with 18 bases between. From germline, CDR1 is MNHEY and CDR2 SVGAGI. There are 15 residues in the CDR3. In nucleotides, the CDR3 is TGTGCCAGCAGCCGAGGTGTACTCGGACACTACGAGCAGTACTTC. The encoded protein is CASSRGVLGHYEQYF.

Of note for this clone: The identical CDR3 is also encoded by other nucleotide sequences in the sample. This chain links TRBV5-1 with TRBJ2-7; 7 bases fit TRBD1. Trimming took 0 bases from V and 3 from J; bases not matched to a gene: 3. This CDR3 spans 14 amino acids. Germline V gives CDR1 SGHRS, CDR2 YFSETQ. The CDR3 DNA is TGCGCCAGCAGCTTGGAGTCAGGGGGCTACGAGCAGTACTTC. It yields the protein CASSLESGGYEQYF. Supplemented by reference TRBV5-1 and TRBJ2-7, the full variable domain reads KAGVTQTPRYLIKTRGQQVTLSCSPISGHRSVSWYQQTPGQGLQFLFEYFSETQRNKGNFPGRFSGRQFSNSRSEMNVSTLELGDSALYLCASSLESGGYEQYFGPGTRLTVT.

The chain links TRBV6-5 to TRBJ1-1, with 8 bases matching TRBD1. With 4 bases clipped from V and 3 bases from J, the junction kept 10 bases outside the gene matches. Germline values: CDR1 MNHEY, CDR2 SVGAGI. This CDR3 contains 16 residues. CDR3 amino acids: CASSLSPGGRDTEAFF. The CDR3 region has the DNA TGTGCCAGCAGTTTAAGCCCAGGGGGCCGGGACACTGAAGCTTTCTTT.

The chain joins TRBV19 to TRBJ1-6; D ambiguous. The CDR3 length is 15 residues. Germline V CDR1 and CDR2: LNHDA, SQIVND (reference sequence). V shed 5 bases and J shed 0 bases, with 8 bases lying between them. CDR3 sequence reads: CASSVGSSYNSPLHF. The CDR3 bases are TGTGCCAGTAGTGTCGGGAGCTCCTATAATTCACCCCTCCACTTT.

The J gene is TRBJ2-7, the V gene TRBV5-1; 7 bases are a match to TRBD1. From germline, CDR1 is SGHRS and CDR2 YFSETQ. The CDR3 is 16 amino acids. V lost 4 bases to trimming and J lost 7 bases; unmatched junction nucleotides: 17. CDR3 loop: CASSERTSGQPREQYF. The DNA for the CDR3 is TGCGCCAGCAGCGAAAGGACCTCGGGACAGCCCCGTGAGCAGTACTTC.

For the CDR3, the DNA is TGTGCCAGCTCACGTGACACCCAAGAGACCCAGTACTTC. As protein: CASSRDTQETQYF. The J gene is TRBJ2-5, the V gene TRBV18; D gene ambiguous. Germline V lookup: CDR1 KGHSH, CDR2 LQKENI. The CDR3 length is 13 residues. V dropped 4 bases and J dropped 1 base, with 7 bases sitting between them.

The sample holds one count of this clone. This sample also contains other DNA sequences that code for the same CDR3. This rearrangement joins TRBV18 to TRBJ1-6, with 9 bases identical to TRBD1. The J segment lost 0 bases and the V segment lost 2 bases, leaving 2 bases of the junction unmatched. This CDR3 region has 17 residues. The germline V gene has CDR1 KGHSH and CDR2 LQKENI. The CDR3 is CASSPVTGGSYNSPLHF. The CDR3 DNA is TGTGCCAGCTCACCAGTGACAGGGGGCTCCTATAATTCACCCCTCCACTTT.

The chain carries TRBV9 and TRBJ2-1; 8 bases agree with TRBD2. Germline loops: CDR1 SGDLS, CDR2 YYNGEE. V shed 2 bases and J 6 bases; nucleotides not matched to a gene: 7. The CDR3 runs 15 residues. DNA of the CDR3: TGTGCCAGCAGCGTGGCCGGGACTAGGGGCAATGAGCAGTTCTTC. Translated: CASSVAGTRGNEQFF.

Only one count was recorded for this clone. The chain is built from TRBV5-1 and TRBJ2-5; D may be TRBD1 (6 bases). Per germline, CDR1 SGHRS and CDR2 YFSETQ. Trimming pared 5 bases from V and 5 bases from J, leaving 13 bases between. This CDR3 comprises 13 residues. CDR3 in amino acids: CASRADSLETQYF. In DNA form, the CDR3 reads TGCGCCAGCAGGGCGGACAGTTTGGAGACCCAGTACTTC. The variable domain in full, with the rest retrieved from reference TRBV5-1 and TRBJ2-5, is KAGVTQTPRYLIKTRGQQVTLSCSPISGHRSVSWYQQTPGQGLQFLFEYFSETQRNKGNFPGRFSGRQFSNSRSEMNVSTLELGDSALYLCASRADSLETQYFGPGTRLLVL.

The CDR3 coding sequence is TGTGCCAGTAAAGGGGATAGCAAGAACACCGGGGAGCTGTTTTTT. Protein sequence: CASKGDSKNTGELFF. J is TRBJ2-2 and V is TRBV19; D may be TRBD1 (5 bases). The CDR3 loop spans 15 amino acids. The ends were cut back, 7 bases at V and 1 base at J, with 13 bases in the middle. In germline, CDR1 is LNHDA, CDR2 SQIVND (reference sequence).

This sequence joins TRBV19 and TRBJ1-2; D gene unclear. Germline V lookup: CDR1 LNHDA, CDR2 SQIVND (reference sequence). Trimming shortened V by 3 bases and J by 1 base, and 9 bases separated the two germline ends. The CDR3 is 14 amino acids. The DNA for the CDR3 is TGTGCCAGTAGTATTCAGGACTTTAACTATGGCTACACCTTC. Its translation: CASSIQDFNYGYTF.

V gene TRBV10-3 combines with J gene TRBJ2-1, with 16 bases matching TRBD2. CDR1 is ENHRY and CDR2 is SYGVKD in the germline V gene. The CDR3 consists of 18 residues. The V and J ends lost 3 bases and 2 bases, in that order; junction bases with no gene match: 4. Here the CDR3 reads CAISDTGTSGRAYNEQFF. CDR3 nucleotides: TGTGCCATCAGTGACACCGGGACTAGCGGGAGGGCCTACAATGAGCAGTTCTTC.

The chain links TRBV7-2 to TRBJ2-1, with 9 positions matching TRBD2. Trimming cost V 1 base and J 12 bases; bases outside gene matches: 1. The CDR3 loop spans 12 amino acids. Per germline, CDR1 SGHTA and CDR2 FQGNSA. DNA for the CDR3: TGTGCCAGCAGCTTAGGACTAGCGGCGCAGTTCTTC. This translates into CASSLGLAAQFF.

The chain carries TRBV7-9 and TRBJ2-2, with D uncertain. The CDR3 is made up of 12 amino acids. The V end lost 6 bases, the J end lost 6 bases, and 8 bases lay between the germline ends. Germline CDR1 reads SEHNR; CDR2 reads FQNEAQ (reference sequence). CDR3 loop: CASSPWPGELFF. In nucleotides, the CDR3 is TGTGCCAGCAGTCCCTGGCCCGGGGAGCTGTTTTTT.

The CDR3 DNA reads as TGTGCCAGCAGCTTAAAACAGGCTGCTAACTATGGCTACACCTTC. It yields the protein CASSLKQAANYGYTF. This chain joins TRBV7-9 and TRBJ1-2; tentative D call: TRBD1 (5 bases). From germline, CDR1 is SEHNR and CDR2 FQNEAQ (reference sequence). V dropped 2 bases and J dropped 0 bases, with 10 bases sitting between them. The CDR3 sequence is 15 residues long.

V and J are TRBV9 and TRBJ2-5, with TRBD2 matching 11 bases. This CDR3 comprises 15 residues. Trimming took 4 bases from V and 7 from J; bases not matched to a gene: 9. Germline V CDR1 and CDR2: SGDLS, YYNGEE. The CDR3 region has the DNA TGTGCCAGCAGCATACTAGCGGGAGAGGGAGGGACCCAGTACTTC. Protein product: CASSILAGEGGTQYF.

The chain uses TRBV7-8 and TRBJ2-7, with 10 bases matching TRBD2. The CDR3 totals 16 residues. The junction had 10 bases not matched to a gene; V was cut back by 5 bases and J by 3 bases. The germline V gene has CDR1 SGHVS and CDR2 FQNEAQ. The CDR3, as DNA: TGTGCCAGCAGCACCCGAGCGGGAGGGCCCCTCTACGAGCAGTACTTC. Translation: CASSTRAGGPLYEQYF.

This rearrangement joins TRBV6-6 to TRBJ2-1; 13 positions match TRBD2. This CDR3 spans 14 amino acids. Unmatched junction bases numbered 4, after V lost 5 bases and J lost 9 bases. Germline V gene lookup returns CDR1 MNHNY and CDR2 SVGAGI (reference sequence). The DNA for the CDR3 is TGTGCCAGCAGTCAGCGGACTAGCGGGGGTGAGCAGTTCTTC. Protein: CASSQRTSGGEQFF.

The chain recombines TRBV9 with TRBJ1-4; D is ambiguous. This CDR3 contains 13 residues. Germline values: CDR1 SGDLS, CDR2 YYNGEE. Trimming took 3 bases from V and 7 from J, leaving 10 bases between them. CDR3 region: CASSGQEGEKLFF. The CDR3 coding sequence is TGTGCCAGCAGCGGGCAGGAGGGTGAAAAACTGTTTTTT.

The CDR3: CASSDLVGDSAYEQYF. In nucleotides, the CDR3 is TGTGCCAGCAGTGATTTGGTCGGGGACAGCGCCTACGAGCAGTACTTC. The chain uses TRBV25-1 and TRBJ2-7; 7 bases agree with TRBD1. The V segment lost 3 bases and the J segment 2 bases; nucleotides outside the gene matches: 10. The CDR3 loop spans 16 amino acids. Per germline, CDR1 MGHDK and CDR2 SYGVNS.